The 28 T cell receptor beta chains given below trace back to one sample, sequenced in a study of cytomegalovirus exposure and HLA in healthy donors. Vbeta (60) and Jbeta (13) primers were used in the PCR. Sequenced by immunoSEQ multiplex PCR; TCRdb stores in-frame clones only, minus some. Among 100,000 to 150,000 clones listed, around 77% were seen once. The sample taken for sequencing was PBMCs. The receptors derive from a male donor in good health and CMV-seropositive.

The chain carries TRBV7-9 and TRBJ2-1; the D gene is possibly TRBD1 (6 bases). There are 15 residues in the CDR3. Germline V CDR1 and CDR2: SEHNR, FQNEAQ (reference sequence). The ends were cut back, 1 base at V and 5 bases at J, with 12 bases in the middle. The CDR3 spells CASSLEQGRHNEQFF. Written as DNA, the CDR3 is TGTGCCAGCAGCTTAGAACAGGGAAGGCACAATGAGCAGTTCTTC.

This clone was counted a few times. The V call is TRBV5-7, the J call TRBJ2-1, with 10 bases that match TRBD1. TRBV5-7 is filed as an ORF, its function uncertain. There are 15 residues in the CDR3. V was pared by 0 bases and J by 9 bases, with 6 bases of the junction left unmatched. Here the CDR3 reads CASSLGQGARGEQFF. The CDR3 coding sequence is TGTGCCAGCAGCTTGGGACAGGGGGCAAGAGGTGAGCAGTTCTTC.

This chain links TRBV11-3 with TRBJ2-7; 7 bases line up with TRBD1. The CDR3 is 14 residues long. Germline lookup yields CDR1 SGHNT and CDR2 YENEEA. With V trimmed by 5 bases and J by 4 bases, 8 bases remained unmatched. The CDR3 is CASSLRGQSYEQYF. The CDR3, as DNA: TGTGCCAGCAGCCTCCGGGGACAGTCATACGAGCAGTACTTC.

The chain uses TRBV29-1 and TRBJ2-7, with D possibly matching TRBD2 (5 bases). The CDR3 has 11 amino acids. Looked up from germline, CDR1 is SQVTM and CDR2 is ANQGSEA. V dropped 2 bases and J dropped 5 bases, with 7 bases sitting between them. In DNA form, the CDR3 reads TGCAGCGTTGAACGAGGGAACGAGCAGTACTTC. Protein sequence: CSVERGNEQYF.

V is TRBV5-1 and J is TRBJ1-2, with a tentative D call TRBD1 (6 bases). CDR1 is SGHRS and CDR2 is YFSETQ in the germline V gene. The V and J ends lost 4 bases and 0 bases respectively, with 19 bases between them. This CDR3 is built from 17 residues. This chain's CDR3 is CASSPPGHTGANYGYTF. The CDR3 nucleotides are TGCGCCAGCAGCCCCCCGGGACACACCGGGGCTAACTATGGCTACACCTTC.

V usage is TRBV2 and J usage is TRBJ2-6, with D possibly matching TRBD2 (5 bases). The CDR3 runs 17 residues. The germline V gene encodes CDR1 SNHLY and CDR2 FYNNEI. V was cut by 5 bases and J by 0 bases, with 14 bases left in between. DNA of the CDR3: TGTGCCAGCAGTCCGGACTGGATCCCCTCTGGGGCCAACGTCCTGACTTTC. It codes for CASSPDWIPSGANVLTF.

V is TRBV10-3 and J is TRBJ1-1; D remains unclear. The CDR3 contains 12 residues. Germline V gene sequence: CDR1 ENHRY, CDR2 SYGVKD. V lost 10 bases and J 6 bases, leaving 15 bases between the germline ends. The CDR3 spells CATATQGAEAFF. CDR3 nucleotide sequence: TGTGCCACGGCAACGCAAGGAGCTGAAGCTTTCTTT.

The chain carries TRBV6-5 and TRBJ1-1, with 7 bases fitting TRBD1. The germline V gene has CDR1 MNHEY and CDR2 SVGAGI. This CDR3 is built from 15 residues. The V gene end was trimmed by 5 bases and the J gene end by 1 base; junction bases not matched to a gene: 7. The CDR3 loop reads CASSTTGTANTEAFF. The CDR3 DNA sequence: TGTGCCAGCAGTACCACCGGGACAGCGAACACTGAAGCTTTCTTT.

The chain recombines TRBV7-5 with TRBJ2-2; the DNA was not compared with TRBD1, the D call given in the table. TRBV7-5 is noted as a pseudogene. CDR3 length: 18 residues. The CDR3 spells CVRSRLGSDRVKTGELFF. The CDR3 DNA sequence: TGTGTCAGAAGTAGATTAGGGTCGGACAGGGTTAAAACCGGGGAGCTGTTTTTT.

V and J are TRBV29-1 and TRBJ2-5; 8 bases align to TRBD2. Per the germline V gene, CDR1 is SQVTM and CDR2 is ANQGSEA. J gave up 5 bases and V 7 bases, and 12 bases lay outside the gene matches. The CDR3 consists of 14 residues. The CDR3 DNA sequence: TGCAGCGCCCGCCGGACTAGCCTTATGGAGACCCAGTACTTC. It translates to CSARRTSLMETQYF. The entire variable domain, with the rest obtained from reference TRBV29-1 and TRBJ2-5, is as follows: SAVISQKPSRDICQRGTSLTIQCQVDSQVTMMFWYRQQPGQSLTLIATANQGSEATYESGFVIDKFPISRPNLTFSTLTVSNMSPEDSSIYLCSARRTSLMETQYFGPGTRLLVL.

Only a few counts were recorded for this clone. V and J are TRBV5-1 and TRBJ2-2; TRBD2 matches at 9 bases. Germline CDR1 is SGHRS and CDR2 is YFSETQ. The CDR3 is 16 residues long. V shed 5 bases, J shed 7 bases, and the junction held 12 bases outside the gene matches. DNA of the CDR3: TGCGCCAGCAGTTATAGACGGGGACTAGCTGGCGGGGAGCTGTTTTTT. Translation: CASSYRRGLAGGELFF.

The CDR3 nucleotides are TGTGCCAGCTCACCACTCCCCCGGGTCACTGAAGCTTTCTTT. Amino acid sequence: CASSPLPRVTEAFF. The chain recombines TRBV18 with TRBJ1-1; D remains ambiguous. Germline V gene data show CDR1 as KGHSH and CDR2 as LQKENI. CDR3 size: 14 residues. V dropped 1 base and J dropped 4 bases, with 10 bases sitting between them.

The count of this clone is one. This chain joins TRBV6-5 and TRBJ2-2, with 8 bases that match TRBD1. This CDR3 has 15 amino acids. The trim removed 2 bases at V and 4 bases at J, leaving 3 bases unmatched. CDR1 MNHEY and CDR2 SVGAGI come from the germline V gene. The CDR3 loop is CASSYPGTGTGELFF. The CDR3 DNA is TGTGCCAGCAGTTACCCTGGGACAGGCACCGGGGAGCTGTTTTTT.

The chain employs TRBV7-9 and TRBJ2-5; 10 nucleotides match TRBD2. Germline V lookup: CDR1 SEHNR, CDR2 FQNEAQ (reference sequence). The CDR3 is made up of 16 amino acids. J gave up 3 bases and V 4 bases, and 8 bases lay outside the gene matches. Written as DNA, the CDR3 is TGTGCCAGCAGCTCGTTGGGGCTAGCGGGAGAAGAGACCCAGTACTTC. Its protein is CASSSLGLAGEETQYF.

The chain links TRBV19 to TRBJ2-1; 8 bases line up with TRBD2. V was pared by 3 bases and J by 9 bases, with 7 bases of the junction left unmatched. The germline CDR1 and CDR2 sequences are LNHDA and SQIVND (reference sequence). The CDR3 sequence is 14 residues long. DNA of the CDR3: TGTGCCAGTAGTATTAAGCGGGAGTCGACTGAGCAGTTCTTC. Amino acid sequence: CASSIKRESTEQFF. Full variable domain (rest looked up from reference TRBV19 and TRBJ2-1): DGGITQSPKYLFRKEGQNVTLSCEQNLNHDAMYWYRQDPGQGLRLIYYSQIVNDFQKGDIAEGYSVSREKKESFPLTVTSAQKNPTAFYLCASSIKRESTEQFFGPGTRLTVL.

The chain links TRBV19 to TRBJ2-2; D unclear. There are 11 residues in the CDR3. V lost 7 bases and J lost 7, with 7 bases in between. Germline CDR1 and CDR2: LNHDA and SQIVND (reference sequence). The CDR3 DNA is TGTGCCAGTAACAATTACGGGGAGCTGTTTTTT. Encoded protein: CASNNYGELFF. Full variable domain (outside the CDR3, taken from reference TRBV19 and TRBJ2-2): DGGITQSPKYLFRKEGQNVTLSCEQNLNHDAMYWYRQDPGQGLRLIYYSQIVNDFQKGDIAEGYSVSREKKESFPLTVTSAQKNPTAFYLCASNNYGELFFGEGSRLTVL.

This chain links TRBV29-1 with TRBJ2-3; a possible D gene is TRBD2 (6 bases). Trimming stripped 4 bases from V and 3 bases from J, with 8 bases between. Germline CDR1 and CDR2: SQVTM and ANQGSEA. The length of the CDR3 is 12 residues. CDR3 region: CSVVAETDTQYF. In DNA, the CDR3 is TGCAGCGTTGTAGCGGAAACAGATACGCAGTATTTT.

This rearrangement joins TRBV2 to TRBJ1-5; TRBD1 might be the D (6 bases). The CDR3 consists of 14 residues. V gave up 6 bases and J gave up 3 bases, with 12 bases separating them. In germline, CDR1 is SNHLY, CDR2 FYNNEI. CDR3 DNA: TGTGCCAGCAGCGCCAACAGGGACAATCAGCCCCAGCATTTT. This sequence encodes CASSANRDNQPQHF.

The CDR3 is CASSRGAGYGYTF. Written as DNA, the CDR3 is TGCGCCAGCAGCCGGGGGGCCGGCTATGGCTACACCTTC. The chain couples TRBV5-1 to TRBJ1-2, with D possibly being TRBD1 (6 bases). Germline values: CDR1 SGHRS, CDR2 YFSETQ. V shed 4 bases and J shed 4 bases, with 11 bases lying between them. The CDR3 runs 13 residues.

This clone was seen a few times. The chain links TRBV28 to TRBJ2-1; D ambiguous. The CDR3 contains 13 residues. The ends were cut back, 2 bases at V and 5 bases at J, with 7 bases in the middle. Germline CDR1 and CDR2: MDHEN and SYDVKM. CDR3 nucleotides: TGTGCCAGCAGTTTAAGTAGAAACAATGAGCAGTTCTTC. It translates to CASSLSRNNEQFF.

This clone appeared once. The chain couples TRBV6-1 to TRBJ2-5; tentatively, D is TRBD2 (5 bases). Germline CDR1 is MNHNS and CDR2 is SASEGT. The CDR3 has 15 amino acids. Trimming removed 0 bases at V and 13 bases at J, with 21 bases between. The CDR3 bases are TGTGCCAGCAGTGAAGCTCCCGACTGGACTTCTCTTAGGTACTTC. Translated, it gives CASSEAPDWTSLRYF.

The chain joins TRBV19 to TRBJ2-1; TRBD2 matches 8 bases. The CDR3 covers 15 residues. V shed 4 bases and J 4 bases; nucleotides not matched to a gene: 6. Germline CDR1 is LNHDA and CDR2 is SQIVND (reference sequence). CDR3 DNA: TGTGCCAGTAGTACCAGCGGGGGATCATACAATGAGCAGTTCTTC. This sequence encodes CASSTSGGSYNEQFF.

This CDR3 reads CASASYRGTEAFF. The DNA for the CDR3 is TGTGCCAGCGCGAGTTACAGGGGCACTGAAGCTTTCTTT. The rearrangement links TRBV11-2 to TRBJ1-1, with 7 positions matching TRBD1. The CDR3 covers 13 residues. J gave up 4 bases and V 8 bases, and 7 bases lay outside the gene matches. Germline-derived CDR1 and CDR2 are SGHAT and FQNNGV.

CDR3 sequence (DNA): TGTGCCAGCAGCCAAGATGGGCGGCTAGCGGGGGACACCGGGGAGCTGTTTTTT. This gives the protein CASSQDGRLAGDTGELFF. This rearrangement joins TRBV4-2 to TRBJ2-2, with 10 positions matching TRBD2. This CDR3 is built from 18 residues. Looked up from germline, CDR1 is LGHNA and CDR2 is YNFKEQ. Trimming at V came to 0 bases and at J to 3 bases, leaving 7 bases not matched to a gene.

This rearrangement joins TRBV7-9 to TRBJ2-1, with a weak D call TRBD2 (6 bases). The CDR3 consists of 15 residues. The V gene lost 3 bases and the J gene lost 5 bases, with 14 bases spanning the gap. Germline V gene data show CDR1 as SEHNR and CDR2 as FQNEAQ (reference sequence). CDR3 amino acids: CASSFAGNSHNEQFF. The CDR3 nucleotides are TGTGCCAGCAGCTTTGCGGGGAATAGCCACAATGAGCAGTTCTTC.

V usage is TRBV4-1 and J usage is TRBJ1-1; D is ambiguous. The length of the CDR3 is 16 residues. V was clipped by 3 bases and J by 3 bases, with 17 bases between them. Germline V gene lookup returns CDR1 MGHRA and CDR2 YSYEKL. CDR3 loop: CASSQVIEGLDTEAFF. CDR3 sequence (DNA): TGCGCCAGCAGCCAGGTTATTGAGGGTCTGGACACTGAAGCTTTCTTT.

The chain uses TRBV9 and TRBJ1-3, with 8 nucleotides matching TRBD1. Germline lookup yields CDR1 SGDLS and CDR2 YYNGEE. The CDR3 runs to 16 residues. V dropped 4 bases and J dropped 0; count of bases not matched to a gene: 6. CDR3 sequence (DNA): TGTGCCAGCAGCCCAGGGGGCGCCATCTCTGGAAACACCATATATTTT. Protein: CASSPGGAISGNTIYF.

The chain recombines TRBV28 with TRBJ2-3; D is unresolved. The length of the CDR3 is 11 residues. The germline V gene encodes CDR1 MDHEN and CDR2 SYDVKM. Trimming pared 6 bases from V and 6 bases from J, leaving 7 bases between. The CDR3 nucleotides read TGTGCCAGCAGGCGGTTGGATACGCAGTATTTT. Protein product: CASRRLDTQYF.